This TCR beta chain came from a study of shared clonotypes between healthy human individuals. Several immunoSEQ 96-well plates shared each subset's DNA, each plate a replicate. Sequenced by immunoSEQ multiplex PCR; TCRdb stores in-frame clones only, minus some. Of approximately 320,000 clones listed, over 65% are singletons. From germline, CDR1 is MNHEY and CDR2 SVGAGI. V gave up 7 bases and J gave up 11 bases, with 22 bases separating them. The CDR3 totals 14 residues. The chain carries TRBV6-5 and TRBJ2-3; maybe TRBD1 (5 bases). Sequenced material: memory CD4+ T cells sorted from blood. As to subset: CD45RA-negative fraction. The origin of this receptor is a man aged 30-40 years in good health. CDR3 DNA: TGTGCCAGCAAAATAAACCCCCAGGGTGTAGGGCAGTATTTT. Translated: CASKINPQGVGQYF.